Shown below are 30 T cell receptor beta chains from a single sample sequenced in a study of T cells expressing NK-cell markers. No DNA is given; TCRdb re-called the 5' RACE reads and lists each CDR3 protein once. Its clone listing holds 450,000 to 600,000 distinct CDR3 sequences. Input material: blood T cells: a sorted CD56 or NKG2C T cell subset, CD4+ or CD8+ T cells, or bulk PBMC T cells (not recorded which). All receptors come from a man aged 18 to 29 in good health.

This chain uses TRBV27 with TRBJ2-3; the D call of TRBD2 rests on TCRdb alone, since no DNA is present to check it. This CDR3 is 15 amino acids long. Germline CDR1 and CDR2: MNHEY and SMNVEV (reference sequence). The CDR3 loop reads CASSFGAGALDTQYF.

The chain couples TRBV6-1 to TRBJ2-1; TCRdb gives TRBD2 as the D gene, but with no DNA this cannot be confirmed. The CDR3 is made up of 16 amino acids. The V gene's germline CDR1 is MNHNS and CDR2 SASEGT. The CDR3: CASSVAGGFSYNEQFF.

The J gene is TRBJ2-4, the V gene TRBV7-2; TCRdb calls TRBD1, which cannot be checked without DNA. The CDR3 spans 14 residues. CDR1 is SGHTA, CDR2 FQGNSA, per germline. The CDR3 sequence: CASSSRGRGDIQYF.

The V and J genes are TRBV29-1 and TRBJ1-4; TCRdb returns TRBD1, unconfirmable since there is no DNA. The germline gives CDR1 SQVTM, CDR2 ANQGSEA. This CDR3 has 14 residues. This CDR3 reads CSVDGQGGGEKLFF.

The CDR3 is CASTPRRTSFPGELFF. The chain carries TRBV12-3 or TRBV12-4 and TRBJ2-2; as DNA is missing, the TRBD2 call by TCRdb cannot be tested. This CDR3 has 16 amino acids.

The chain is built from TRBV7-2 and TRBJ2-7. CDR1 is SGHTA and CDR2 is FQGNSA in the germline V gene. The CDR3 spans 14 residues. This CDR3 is CASSLVRETAEQYF.

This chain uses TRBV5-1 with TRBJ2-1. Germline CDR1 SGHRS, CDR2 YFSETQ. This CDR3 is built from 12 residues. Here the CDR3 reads CASSLNGKEQFF.

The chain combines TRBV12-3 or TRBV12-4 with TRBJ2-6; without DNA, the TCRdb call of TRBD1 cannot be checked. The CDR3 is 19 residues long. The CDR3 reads CASSYTGTGASSGANVLTF.

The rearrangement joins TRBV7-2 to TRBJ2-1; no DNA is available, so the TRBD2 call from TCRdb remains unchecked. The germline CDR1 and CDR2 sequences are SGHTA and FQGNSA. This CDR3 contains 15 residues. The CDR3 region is CASSLEAGGGDEQFF.

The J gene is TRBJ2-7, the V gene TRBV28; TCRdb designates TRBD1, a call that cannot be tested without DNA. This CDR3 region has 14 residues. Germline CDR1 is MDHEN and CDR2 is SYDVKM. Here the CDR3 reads CASSFVDRAHEQYF.

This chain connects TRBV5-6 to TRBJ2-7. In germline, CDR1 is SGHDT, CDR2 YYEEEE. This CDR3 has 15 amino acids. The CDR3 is CASSLYDSRAYEQYF.

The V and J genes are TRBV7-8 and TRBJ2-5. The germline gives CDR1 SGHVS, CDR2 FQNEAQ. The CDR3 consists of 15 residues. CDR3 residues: CASSLSRAVQETQYF. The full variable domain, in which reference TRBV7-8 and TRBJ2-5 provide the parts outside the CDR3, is GAGVSQSPRYKVAKRGQDVALRCDPISGHVSLFWYQQALGQGPEFLTYFQNEAQLDKSGLPSDRFFAERPEGSVSTLKIQRTQQEDSAVYLCASSLSRAVQETQYFGPGTRLLVL.

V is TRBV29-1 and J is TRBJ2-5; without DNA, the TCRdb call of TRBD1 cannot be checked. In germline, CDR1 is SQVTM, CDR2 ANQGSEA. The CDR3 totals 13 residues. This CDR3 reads CSGTTGEEETQYF. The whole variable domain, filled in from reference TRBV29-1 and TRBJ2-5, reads SAVISQKPSRDICQRGTSLTIQCQVDSQVTMMFWYRQQPGQSLTLIATANQGSEATYESGFVIDKFPISRPNLTFSTLTVSNMSPEDSSIYLCSGTTGEEETQYFGPGTRLLVL.

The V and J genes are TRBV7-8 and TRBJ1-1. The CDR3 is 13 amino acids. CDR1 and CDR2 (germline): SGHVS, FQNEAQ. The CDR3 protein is CASSSRGWTEAFF.

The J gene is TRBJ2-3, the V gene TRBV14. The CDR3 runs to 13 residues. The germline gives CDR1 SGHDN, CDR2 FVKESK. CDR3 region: CASSQVHGATQYF.

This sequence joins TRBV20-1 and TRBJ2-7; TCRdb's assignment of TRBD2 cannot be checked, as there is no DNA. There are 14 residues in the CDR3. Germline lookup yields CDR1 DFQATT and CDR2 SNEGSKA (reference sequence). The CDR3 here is CSAKGTSGLSGQYF.

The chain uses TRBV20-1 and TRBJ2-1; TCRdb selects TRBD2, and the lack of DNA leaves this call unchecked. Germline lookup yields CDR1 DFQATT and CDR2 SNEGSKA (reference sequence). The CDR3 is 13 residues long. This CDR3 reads CSAREGTSHEQFF.

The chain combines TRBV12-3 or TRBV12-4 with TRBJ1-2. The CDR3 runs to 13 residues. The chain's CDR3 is CASSLARTGGYTF.

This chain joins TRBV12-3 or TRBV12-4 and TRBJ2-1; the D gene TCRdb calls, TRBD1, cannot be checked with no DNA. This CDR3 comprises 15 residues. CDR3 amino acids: CASRPADRGYNEQFF.

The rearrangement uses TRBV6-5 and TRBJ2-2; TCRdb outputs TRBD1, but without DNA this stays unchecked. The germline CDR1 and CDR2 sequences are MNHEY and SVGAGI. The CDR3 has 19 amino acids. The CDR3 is CASSYSLPKSGAPSGELFF.

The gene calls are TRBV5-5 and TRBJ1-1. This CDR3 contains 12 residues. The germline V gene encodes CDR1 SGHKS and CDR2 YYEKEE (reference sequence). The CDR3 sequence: CASSSNPTEAFF.

The CDR3 sequence is CASPKTQLAGPTGELFF. The chain combines TRBV7-2 with TRBJ2-2; TCRdb designates TRBD2, a call that cannot be tested without DNA. CDR1 is SGHTA, CDR2 FQGNSA, per germline. There are 17 residues in the CDR3.

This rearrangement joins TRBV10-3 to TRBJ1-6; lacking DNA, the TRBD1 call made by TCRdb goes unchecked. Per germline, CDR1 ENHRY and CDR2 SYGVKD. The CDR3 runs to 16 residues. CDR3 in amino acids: CAISDGGGANNSPLHF.

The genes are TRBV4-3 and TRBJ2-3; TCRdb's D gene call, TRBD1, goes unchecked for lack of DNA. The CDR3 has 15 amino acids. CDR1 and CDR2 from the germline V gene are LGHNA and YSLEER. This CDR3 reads CASSQARGGTDTQYF.

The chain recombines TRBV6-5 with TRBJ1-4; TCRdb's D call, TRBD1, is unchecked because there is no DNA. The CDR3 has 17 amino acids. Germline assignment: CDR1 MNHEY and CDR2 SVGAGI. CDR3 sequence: CASSSGQGAILNEKLFF.

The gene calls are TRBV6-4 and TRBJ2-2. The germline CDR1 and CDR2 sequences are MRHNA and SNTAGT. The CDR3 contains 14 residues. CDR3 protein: CASSGGRDTGELFF.

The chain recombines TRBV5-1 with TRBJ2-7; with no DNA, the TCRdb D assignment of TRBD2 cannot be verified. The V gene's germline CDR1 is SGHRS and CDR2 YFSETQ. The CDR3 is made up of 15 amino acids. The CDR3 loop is CASSLRSSGNGEQYF.

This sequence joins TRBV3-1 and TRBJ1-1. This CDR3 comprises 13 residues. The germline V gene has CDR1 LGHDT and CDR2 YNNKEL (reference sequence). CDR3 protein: CASQRIGNTEAFF.

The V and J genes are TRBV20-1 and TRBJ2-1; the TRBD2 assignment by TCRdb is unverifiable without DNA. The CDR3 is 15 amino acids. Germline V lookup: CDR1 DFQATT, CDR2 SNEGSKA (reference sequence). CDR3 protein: CSARDQRGLAEEQFF.

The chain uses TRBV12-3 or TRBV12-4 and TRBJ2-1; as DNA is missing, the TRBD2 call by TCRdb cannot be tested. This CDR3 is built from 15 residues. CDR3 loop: CASTAGTSGPNEQFF.